Detailed here is one T cell receptor beta chain. The target antigen is unknown. The CDR3 is 16 amino acids. V shed 1 base and J shed 0 bases, with 12 bases lying between them. Germline V gives CDR1 SEHNR, CDR2 FQNEAQ (reference sequence). The sample belongs to a study of blood T cells in healthy people across ages. Study information: Capturing about one barcoded beta molecule per two T cells was achieved by template switching. Study outcomes and limitations: Unsorted PBMCs prevented conclusive naive versus antigen-experienced comparison.

Healthy Caucasian individuals from Russia aged about 6 to 90 served as donors. Researchers report isolating at least 7 million PBMCs per sample. The use of a sample-barcoded 5' primer and a J-beta primer mix characterized a second PCR of roughly 6 to 11 cycles. TCRdb reanalysed the 5' RACE reads using MiXCR and keeps one entry per CDR3 protein. The sample yields fewer than 900,000 distinct CDR3 sequences, roughly 47% seen once. The gene calls are TRBV7-9 and TRBJ1-2; a possible D gene is TRBD1 (5 bases). Material: blood. The source is a woman aged 60 to 75 in good health. The CDR3 sequence is CASSLGSSGPNYGYTF. The CDR3 DNA follows: TGTGCCAGCAGCTTAGGTTCCTCAGGGCCTAACTATGGCTACACCTTC.